The clone carrying this T cell receptor beta chain came up many times. Antigen: not known. TCR beta libraries were built with iRepertoire HTBI primers and Arm-PCR of CDR3 regions. TCRdb re-called the multiplex PCR reads with MiXCR, one entry per CDR3 protein. The repertoire holds approximately 310,000 distinct CDR3 sequences, with 15% to 20% as singletons. This CDR3 has 15 residues. The germline V gene has CDR1 MNHEY and CDR2 SMNVEV (reference sequence). V was trimmed by 5 bases and J by 7 bases, leaving 20 bases between them. This sample's time point: newly diagnosed GD, antithyroid drugs for less than 3 months. Preparation of the TCR library used RNA extracted from PBMCs. EDTA tubes were used for drawing 8.5 to 9.5 milliliters of peripheral blood. The source of the sample is a study of regulatory T cells in long-lasting Graves disease. Study outcomes and limitations: Among the persistent patients, thousands of public clonotypes were shared, more than the roughly 970 shared among new patients. Exclusively peripheral blood, rather than thyroid tissue, was studied. Persistent disease was associated with favored TRBV28 usage and with favored use of TRBJ1-2 and TRBJ2-5.

V and J are TRBV27 and TRBJ1-2; TRBD1 might be the D (6 bases). This sequence was found in a female donor with Graves disease. The source was peripheral blood mononuclear cells (PBMCs), collected at new diagnosis, from a patient treated with antithyroid drugs. The CDR3 loop reads CASSQYGGTPLGYTF. CDR3 sequence (DNA): TGTGCCAGCAGTCAGTACGGGGGGACACCTCTTGGCTACACCTTC.